These T cell receptor beta chains were read from a single sample in a study of blood T cell repertoires in COVID-19. Assay: immunoSEQ multiplex PCR; the TCRdb copy retains only in-frame clones and omits some. The sample yields about 120,000 clones, approximately 87% seen once. Input material: peripheral blood. The receptors stem from a man aged 25-40 years with acute or convalescent COVID-19. Each CDR3 is given with its conserved first and last residue. Fields, in order: V gene, J gene, clone size, D gene, CDR3 DNA, CDR3 protein. A D gene is named only where the DNA matches it firmly. Rows may omit the clone size; those that give it use once, few, many or a size class.

TRBV5-6,TRBJ2-4,-,-,TGTGCCAGCAGCGCCCCGGGTTCGTCCAAAAACATTCAGTACTTC,CASSAPGSSKNIQYF
TRBV12-3/TRBV12-4,TRBJ2-2,-,-,TGTGCCAGCAGTCTAGGCGGCGGGGAGCTGTTTTTT,CASSLGGGELFF
TRBV6-2/TRBV6-3,TRBJ2-7,few,-,TGTGCCAGCAGTTACTCGGGCCCATCCTACGAGCAGTACTTC,CASSYSGPSYEQYF
TRBV7-7,TRBJ1-1,-,-,TGTGCTAGCAGCTTAGACAAGAACACTGAAGCTTTCTTT,CASSLDKNTEAFF
TRBV19,TRBJ2-3,-,TRBD2,TGTGCCAGTAGCGAATCCGGGACTAGTCGAGATACGCAGTATTTT,CASSESGTSRDTQYF
TRBV20-1,TRBJ1-4,-,-,TGCAGTGCCCGGGGGGAGGGAAAACTGTTTTTT,CSARGEGKLFF
TRBV27,TRBJ2-1,once,-,TGTGCCAGCAACGGAAGAGGTAGCTCCTACAATGAGCAGTTCTTC,CASNGRGSSYNEQFF
TRBV29-1,TRBJ2-7,once,-,TGCAGCGTTGAAGATCGGTTATACGAGCAGTACTTC,CSVEDRLYEQYF
TRBV7-3,TRBJ2-2,-,TRBD2,TGTGCCAGCAGCTTACTAGGCGGGGGCACCGGGGAGCTGTTTTTT,CASSLLGGGTGELFF
TRBV4-2,TRBJ2-3,few,-,TGTGCCAGCAGCCAAGGGGGGGGGCCTACAGATACGCAGTATTTT,CASSQGGGPTDTQYF
TRBV19,TRBJ2-3,-,TRBD2,TGTGCCAGTAGTATGGGGGGGTCAGATACGCAGTATTTT,CASSMGGSDTQYF
TRBV3-1/TRBV3-2,TRBJ1-4,-,-,TGTGCCAGCAGCCAAAGACAGACTCGAAATGAAAAACTGTTTTTT,CASSQRQTRNEKLFF
TRBV6-5,TRBJ1-2,-,TRBD1,TGTGCCAGCAGTACCGGGACAGGGTATGGCTACACCTTC,CASSTGTGYGYTF
TRBV5-1,TRBJ1-4,few,TRBD1,TGCGCCAGCAGCCCGGGACAGGGTCCCGCTAATGAAAAACTGTTTTTT,CASSPGQGPANEKLFF
TRBV6-1,TRBJ1-1,-,-,TGTGCCAGCAGTGAGGCGGGCGGGGACACTGAAGCTTTCTTT,CASSEAGGDTEAFF
TRBV27,TRBJ1-1,-,-,TGTGCCAGCAGTCCCATTACAGTGGCGAACACTGAAGCTTTCTTT,CASSPITVANTEAFF
TRBV25-1,TRBJ1-5,-,TRBD1,TGTGCCAGCAGTCCCTTGGGACAGGAGATCCTTTTT,CASSPLGQEILF
TRBV13,TRBJ2-7,-,TRBD1,TGTGCCAGCACCTACTCCGGGACAGGGAGCTACGAGCAGTACTTC,CASTYSGTGSYEQYF
TRBV27,TRBJ1-1,-,-,TGTGCCAGCAGCCGTAAGGACAGTGGGTACACTGAAGCTTTCTTT,CASSRKDSGYTEAFF
TRBV2,TRBJ1-1,many,-,TGTGCCAGCAGTGAAGTGGGAGTAGGACAGCCTGAAGCTTTCTTT,CASSEVGVGQPEAFF
TRBV28,TRBJ1-2,-,TRBD1,TGTGCCAGCACTCCAGGACAGGGGGCGCGATATGGCTACACCTTC,CASTPGQGARYGYTF
TRBV5-1,TRBJ2-7,-,-,TGCGCCAGCAGCCCGTCGACAGGGAGGGAGCAGTACTTC,CASSPSTGREQYF